The source of this TCR beta chain is a study of T cells after posttransplantation cyclophosphamide. Libraries were prepared by immunoSEQ multiplex PCR; TCRdb keeps only in-frame clonotypes and omits some of them. The sample holds roughly 20,000 clones; under 99% are singletons and the top ten take approximately 0.16%. Cells defined as naive were viable CD3+CD4+ or CD3+CD8+ and CCR7+CD45RA+CD45RO-CD95-CD27+CD28+. CDR3 length: 15 residues. Germline-derived CDR1 and CDR2 are SGDLS and YYNGEE. The V end lost 4 bases, the J end lost 5 bases, and 17 bases lay between the germline ends. General study findings and limits: TRB clonality was highly associated with recipient CMV seropositivity and reactivation. Later post-transplant blood repertoires were often dominated by donor CD8+ memory clones.

On this clone: The target antigen is unknown.

The source of this sequence is a man aged 35-49 years in good health, CMV-negative, and a related stem cell transplant donor. The sequenced sample was naive CD4+ T cells sorted from PBMCs. This chain connects TRBV9 to TRBJ2-3, with D possibly being TRBD2 (7 bases). Here the CDR3 DNA reads TGTGCCAGCAGCCGAAGGGGGAGGGTGGGAGATACGCAGTATTTT. It translates to CASSRRGRVGDTQYF.